This T cell receptor (beta chain) was sequenced in a study of stem cell transplantation in POMP-related autoinflammatory disease. Study-wide results and limits: A trend toward lower repertoire diversity and greater clonality appeared in every analyzed T-cell subset of PRAID patients.

Only in-frame clones appear in the TCRdb table, and some are missing; sequencing was by immunoSEQ multiplex PCR. The table records several thousand clones, 88% of them present only once. Germline V gene sequence: CDR1 MGHRA, CDR2 YSYEKL. This CDR3 has 20 amino acids. V was pared by 0 bases and J by 4 bases, with 25 bases between. With respect to this clone: As yet, its antigen is unknown.

This sample comprised CD8+ T cells from PBMCs, obtained after stem cell transplantation. This receptor was obtained from a human patient with POMP-related autoinflammation and immune dysregulation (PRAID). Among the T cells, some may be from the graft donor. This chain connects TRBV4-1 to TRBJ2-1, with no clear D. In DNA, the CDR3 is TGCGCCAGCAGCCAAGATACCGTGGCGGTACGAGTAGGGCCATACAATGAGCAGTTCTTC. Translating gives CASSQDTVAVRVGPYNEQFF.